This entry concerns a single T cell receptor beta chain. Its antigen is not identified. The record originates from a study of T cell responses to AZD1222 COVID-19 vaccine. Study-wide findings and caveats: Most donors were white British and more were female, and clonal diversity was possibly underestimated. Baseline seropositivity occurred in only 5 to 7 AZD1222 recipients. Without day 14 samples, only post-peak T cell repertoires were studied.

V lost 0 bases and J lost 0, with 9 bases in between. The length of the CDR3 is 15 residues. Germline assignment: CDR1 WSHSY and CDR2 SAAADI. Here immunoSEQ multiplex PCR was the method, and the copy in TCRdb shows in-frame clones only, minus some. This repertoire shows some 200,000 clones, around nine tenths found once; its top ten account for approximately 4%. This clonotype originated in an adult who received the MenACWY meningococcal vaccine as a control. The V call is TRBV10-2, the J call TRBJ2-7; possibly TRBD2 for D (6 bases). This sample comprised peripheral blood, obtained 28 days after the second dose of the MenACWY control vaccine. The CDR3 reads CASSESRGYSYEQYF. CDR3 in DNA: TGCGCCAGCAGTGAGTCACGGGGGTACTCCTACGAGCAGTACTTC.